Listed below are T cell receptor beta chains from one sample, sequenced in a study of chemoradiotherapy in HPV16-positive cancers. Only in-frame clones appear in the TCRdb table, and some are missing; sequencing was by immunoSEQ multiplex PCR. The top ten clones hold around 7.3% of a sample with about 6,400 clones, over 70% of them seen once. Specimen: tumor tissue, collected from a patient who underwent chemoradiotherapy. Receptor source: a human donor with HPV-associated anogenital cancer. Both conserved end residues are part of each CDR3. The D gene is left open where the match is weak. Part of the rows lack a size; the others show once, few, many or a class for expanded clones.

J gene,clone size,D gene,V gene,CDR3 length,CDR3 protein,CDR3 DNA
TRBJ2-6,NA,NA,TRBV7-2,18,CASSHTRKWGNGANVLTF,TGTGCCAGCAGCCACACCCGGAAGTGGGGGAATGGGGCCAACGTCCTGACTTTC
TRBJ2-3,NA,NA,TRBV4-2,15,CASSHRGTSTDTQYF,TGTGCCAGCAGCCATCGCGGAACTAGCACAGATACGCAGTATTTT
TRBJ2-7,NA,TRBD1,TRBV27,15,CASSLSGQGSYEQYF,TGTGCCAGCAGTTTATCAGGACAGGGCAGCTACGAGCAGTACTTC
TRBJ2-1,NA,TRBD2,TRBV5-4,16,CASSLPASGNYNEQFF,TGTGCCAGCAGCTTGCCTGCTAGCGGGAACTACAATGAGCAGTTCTTC
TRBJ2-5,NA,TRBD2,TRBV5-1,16,CASSLAPSGSGETQYF,TGCGCCAGCAGCCTTGCTCCGAGCGGGAGCGGAGAGACCCAGTACTTC
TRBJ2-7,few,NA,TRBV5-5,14,CASSLGALSYEQYF,TGTGCCAGCAGCTTGGGGGCCTTATCCTACGAGCAGTACTTC
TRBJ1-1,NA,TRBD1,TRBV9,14,CASSEQGAGTEAFF,TGTGCCAGCAGCGAACAGGGGGCTGGCACTGAAGCTTTCTTT
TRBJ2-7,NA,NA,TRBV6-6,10,CASGDYEQYF,TGTGCCAGCGGAGACTACGAGCAGTACTTC
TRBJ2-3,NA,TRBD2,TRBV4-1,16,CASSHGYGRVTDTQYF,TGCGCCAGCAGCCATGGATACGGGAGGGTCACAGATACGCAGTATTTT
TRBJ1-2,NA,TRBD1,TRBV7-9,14,CASTLGEGAIGYTF,TGTGCCAGCACCCTAGGGGAGGGGGCGATAGGCTACACCTTC
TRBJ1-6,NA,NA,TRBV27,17,CASSLTPKSSYNSPLHF,TGTGCCAGCAGTTTAACCCCGAAGAGCTCCTATAATTCACCCCTCCACTTT
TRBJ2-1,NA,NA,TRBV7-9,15,CASSSTDLTYNEQFF,TGTGCCAGCAGCTCCACGGATTTGACCTACAATGAGCAGTTCTTC
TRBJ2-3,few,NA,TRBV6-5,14,CASKGSRRTDTQYF,TGTGCCAGCAAAGGCTCACGGAGAACAGATACGCAGTATTTT
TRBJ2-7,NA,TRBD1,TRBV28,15,CASSLGGTDFYEQYF,TGTGCCAGCAGTTTAGGTGGGACAGACTTCTACGAGCAGTACTTC
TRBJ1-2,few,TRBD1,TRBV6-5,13,CASSRQGNYGYTF,TGTGCCAGCAGTCGACAGGGTAACTATGGCTACACCTTC
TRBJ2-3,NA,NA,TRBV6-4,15,CASSETTTSTDTQYF,TGTGCCAGCAGCGAAACGACTACTAGCACAGATACGCAGTATTTT
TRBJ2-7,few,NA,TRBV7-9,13,CASSLDGLNEQYF,TGTGCCAGCAGCTTAGATGGGCTGAACGAGCAGTACTTC
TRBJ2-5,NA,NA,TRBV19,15,CASSMLGQGVETQYF,TGTGCCAGTAGTATGTTGGGGCAGGGAGTGGAGACCCAGTACTTC
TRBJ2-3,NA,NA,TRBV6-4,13,CASSDGRADTQYF,TGTGCCAGCAGTGACGGGAGAGCAGATACGCAGTATTTT
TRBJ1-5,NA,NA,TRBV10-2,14,CASSESGSNQPQHF,TGCGCCAGCAGTGAGTCTGGCAGCAATCAGCCCCAGCATTTT
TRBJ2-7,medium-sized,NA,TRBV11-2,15,CASSGAALRASEQYF,TGTGCCAGCAGCGGGGCGGCTCTCCGGGCCTCCGAGCAGTACTTC
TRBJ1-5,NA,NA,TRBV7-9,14,CASSPLKSNQPQHF,TGTGCCAGCAGCCCCCTCAAGAGCAATCAGCCCCAGCATTTT
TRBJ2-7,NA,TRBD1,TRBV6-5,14,CASSRNRGMDEQYF,TGTGCCAGCAGCCGCAACAGGGGTATGGACGAGCAGTACTTC